A single sample gave rise to the 23 T cell receptor beta chains below, sequenced in a study of shared clonotypes between healthy human individuals. Data came from immunoSEQ multiplex PCR; TCRdb stores just in-frame clones and leaves some out. Of 2 million to 3 million clones listed, 80% to 95% are singletons. Sequenced input: naive CD4+ T cells from PBMCs. Subset here: CD45RA+ positively selected. Receptors were obtained from a man aged 18 to 29 in good health. Some clones in this sample may be carry-over from other donors' samples.

This chain joins TRBV2 and TRBJ2-3, with 11 bases lining up with TRBD2. Germline CDR1 and CDR2: SNHLY and FYNNEI. This CDR3 is built from 15 residues. The V and J ends lost 6 bases and 2 bases, in that order; junction bases with no gene match: 4. The CDR3 sequence is CASRGGLAATDTQYF. CDR3 nucleotides: TGTGCCAGCAGGGGGGGACTAGCGGCCACAGATACGCAGTATTTT. The complete variable domain, with remaining parts taken from reference TRBV2 and TRBJ2-3, reads EPEVTQTPSHQVTQMGQEVILRCVPISNHLYFYWYRQILGQKVEFLVSFYNNEISEKSEIFDDQFSVERPDGSNFTLKIRSTKLEDSAMYFCASRGGLAATDTQYFGPGTRLTVL.

The rearrangement uses TRBV6-5 and TRBJ2-3, with unresolved D. Germline V gene data show CDR1 as MNHEY and CDR2 as SVGAGI. V lost 1 base, J lost 5 bases, and 7 bases lay in between. The CDR3 covers 13 residues. This CDR3 reads CASSYLAKDTQYF. CDR3 coding DNA: TGTGCCAGCAGTTACTTGGCGAAAGATACGCAGTATTTT.

The gene calls are TRBV4-3 and TRBJ1-3, with D maybe TRBD1 (5 bases). Germline lookup yields CDR1 LGHNA and CDR2 YSLEER. The CDR3 contains 21 residues. The V end was cut by 0 bases, the J end by 0 bases, with 24 bases between. As DNA, the CDR3 is TGCGCCAGCAGCCAAGATCTTAGGGGAGAGAGCTATCGAGCCTCTGGAAACACCATATATTTT. Translating it yields CASSQDLRGESYRASGNTIYF.

The chain employs TRBV25-1 and TRBJ2-7, with TRBD1 as a possible D gene (5 bases). Trimming cost V 5 bases and J 3 bases, with 11 bases left between them. CDR3 length equals 13 residues. Germline CDR1 is MGHDK and CDR2 is SYGVNS. The CDR3 region is CASSKTGFYEQYF. In DNA, the CDR3 is TGTGCCAGCAGTAAAACAGGTTTCTACGAGCAGTACTTC.

V gene TRBV2 combines with J gene TRBJ1-2, with TRBD1 identical over 7 bases. V lost 4 bases, J lost 7 bases, and 9 bases stayed unmatched. CDR1 is SNHLY, CDR2 FYNNEI, per germline. The CDR3 loop spans 14 amino acids. The CDR3 reads CASSVDRQGGGYTF. The CDR3 DNA follows: TGTGCCAGCAGTGTCGATCGACAGGGCGGTGGCTACACCTTC.

CDR3 protein: CASSLWRGNTGELFF. The CDR3 DNA is TGTGCCAGCAGTTTATGGAGGGGGAACACCGGGGAGCTGTTTTTT. The rearrangement uses TRBV27 and TRBJ2-2, with D possibly being TRBD2 (6 bases). This CDR3 comprises 15 residues. Trimming removed 1 base at V and 1 base at J, with 7 bases between. Germline CDR1 MNHEY, CDR2 SMNVEV (reference sequence).

As to this clone: Different DNA sequences within this sample yield the same CDR3. The chain is built from TRBV5-6 and TRBJ1-5; the D is unclear. The ends were cut back, 4 bases at V and 0 bases at J, with 8 bases in the middle. CDR3 length: 14 residues. The germline V gene has CDR1 SGHDT and CDR2 YYEEEE. The DNA for the CDR3 is TGTGCCAGCAGCCAAAGAGGTAGCAATCAGCCCCAGCATTTT. Translation: CASSQRGSNQPQHF.

This chain connects TRBV5-4 to TRBJ1-2; D is perhaps TRBD1 (6 bases). The CDR3 runs 14 residues. V lost 2 bases and J lost 7, with 15 bases in between. Germline CDR1 is SGHNT and CDR2 is YYREEE (reference sequence). The CDR3 sequence: CASSLEQGNGGYTF. For the CDR3, the DNA is TGTGCCAGCAGCTTAGAACAGGGTAACGGTGGCTACACCTTC.

The chain combines TRBV14 with TRBJ2-3; no reliable D call. CDR1 is SGHDN, CDR2 FVKESK, per germline. This CDR3 is 13 amino acids long. Trimming removed 1 base at V and 6 bases at J, with 8 bases between. The CDR3 loop reads CASSQGWWDTQYF. The CDR3 nucleotides are TGTGCCAGCAGCCAAGGATGGTGGGATACGCAGTATTTT.

The chain recombines TRBV30 with TRBJ2-7; 11 nucleotides match TRBD2. The V gene end was trimmed by 1 base and the J gene end by 6 bases; junction bases not matched to a gene: 11. In germline, CDR1 is GTSNPN, CDR2 SVGIG (reference sequence). The CDR3 is 16 residues long. CDR3 region: CAWSGGSGRAVGEQYF. In DNA form, the CDR3 reads TGTGCCTGGAGTGGAGGTAGCGGGAGGGCCGTCGGCGAGCAGTACTTC. The variable domain in full, completed from reference TRBV30 and TRBJ2-7, reads SQTIHQWPATLVQPVGSPLSLECTVEGTSNPNLYWYRQAAGRGLQLLFYSVGIGQISSEVPQNLSASRPQDRQFILSSKKLLLSDSGFYLCAWSGGSGRAVGEQYFGPGTRLTVT.

V gene TRBV5-4 combines with J gene TRBJ2-7; the match to TRBD1 covers 7 bases. This CDR3 contains 15 residues. The V gene's germline CDR1 is SGHNT and CDR2 YYREEE (reference sequence). With 3 bases clipped from V and 2 bases from J, the junction kept 8 bases outside the gene matches. The CDR3: CASSSRGQLTYEQYF. CDR3 DNA sequence: TGTGCCAGCAGCTCCAGGGGACAGCTAACCTACGAGCAGTACTTC.

V and J are TRBV7-2 and TRBJ2-7; possible D gene TRBD2, 5 bases. The CDR3 extends over 16 amino acids. Germline V lookup: CDR1 SGHTA, CDR2 FQGNSA. V was clipped by 0 bases and J by 0 bases, with 12 bases between them. The CDR3, as DNA: TGTGCCAGCAGCTTAGCGCAGGCTAGCCTCTCCTACGAGCAGTACTTC. Amino acids: CASSLAQASLSYEQYF.

V gene TRBV6-5 combines with J gene TRBJ2-3, with 10 bases aligning to TRBD1. The V gene end was trimmed by 4 bases and the J gene end by 3 bases; junction bases not matched to a gene: 7. The CDR3 spans 16 residues. Germline CDR1 MNHEY, CDR2 SVGAGI. CDR3 sequence (DNA): TGTGCCAGCAGTTGGCGGGACAGGGGAACGACAGATACGCAGTATTTT. Its translation is CASSWRDRGTTDTQYF.

This chain links TRBV4-2 with TRBJ1-1; D unresolved. This CDR3 region has 14 residues. V shed 2 bases and J shed 7 bases, with 14 bases lying between them. CDR1 is LGHNA and CDR2 is YNFKEQ in the germline V gene. CDR3 amino acids: CASSQSLLSFEAFF. The DNA of the CDR3 is TGTGCCAGCAGCCAATCCCTCCTTTCCTTTGAAGCTTTCTTT.

This chain joins TRBV5-4 and TRBJ2-1; 9 bases map to TRBD1. The CDR3 is 15 residues long. The germline V gene has CDR1 SGHNT and CDR2 YYREEE (reference sequence). V trimming: 4 bases; J trimming: 7 bases; junction bases outside the gene matches: 9. CDR3 in amino acids: CASSQGTGSKNEQFF. The CDR3, as DNA: TGTGCCAGCAGCCAAGGGACAGGGTCGAAAAATGAGCAGTTCTTC.

The chain couples TRBV2 to TRBJ2-5, with D possibly matching TRBD1 (7 bases). Germline values: CDR1 SNHLY, CDR2 FYNNEI. Trimming took 3 bases from V and 4 from J, leaving 15 bases between them. This CDR3 has 15 amino acids. CDR3 nucleotide sequence: TGTGCCAGCAGTGAGCAGGGGGGTACGAGAGAGACCCAGTACTTC. Translation: CASSEQGGTRETQYF.

The rearrangement links TRBV30 to TRBJ2-5; D call uncertain. Per the germline V gene, CDR1 is GTSNPN and CDR2 is SVGIG (reference sequence). V lost 2 bases, J lost 3 bases, and 7 bases lay in between. The CDR3 runs 12 residues. The CDR3 region has the DNA TGTGCCTGGAGTTTGCTAGAAGAGACCCAGTACTTC. Translation gives CAWSLLEETQYF.

The rearrangement joins TRBV7-9 to TRBJ2-3; TRBD2 might be the D (5 bases). The CDR3 spans 14 residues. Germline CDR1 reads SEHNR; CDR2 reads FQNEAQ (reference sequence). The V end was cut by 5 bases, the J end by 7 bases, with 16 bases between. The CDR3 DNA reads as TGTGCCAGCAGCCAGGACTGGGTTGGAAATACGCAGTATTTT. Its translation is CASSQDWVGNTQYF.

The chain links TRBV9 to TRBJ1-3, with TRBD1 matching over 8 bases. After removal of 4 bases from V and 3 bases from J, the junction contained 3 bases not matched to a gene. Looked up from germline, CDR1 is SGDLS and CDR2 is YYNGEE. The CDR3 totals 14 residues. This chain's CDR3 is CASSTTGGGNTIYF. In DNA form, the CDR3 reads TGTGCCAGCAGCACCACAGGGGGTGGAAACACCATATATTTT.

The chain has TRBV2 and TRBJ2-7; 10 positions agree with TRBD2. Trimming at V came to 8 bases and at J to 0 bases, leaving 7 bases not matched to a gene. Germline lookup yields CDR1 SNHLY and CDR2 FYNNEI. The CDR3 has 15 residues. The CDR3 DNA sequence: TGTGCCAGCGGTGGGACTAGCGCGAGCTCCTACGAGCAGTACTTC. Translation: CASGGTSASSYEQYF.

This chain uses TRBV2 with TRBJ1-5; TRBD1 aligns across 7 bases. The V and J ends lost 7 bases and 3 bases, in that order; junction bases with no gene match: 9. This CDR3 comprises 15 residues. Per the germline V gene, CDR1 is SNHLY and CDR2 is FYNNEI. The CDR3, as DNA: TGTGCCAGCACCCGGGACAGAGCTTTCAATCAGCCCCAGCATTTT. This sequence encodes CASTRDRAFNQPQHF.

The chain uses TRBV27 and TRBJ2-7, with 9 positions matching TRBD1. Germline V gene lookup returns CDR1 MNHEY and CDR2 SMNVEV (reference sequence). The J segment lost 3 bases and the V segment lost 0 bases, leaving 3 bases of the junction unmatched. CDR3 length: 15 amino acids. The CDR3 nucleotides are TGTGCCAGCAGTTTATCGGGGACAGGGATCTACGAGCAGTACTTC. This codes for CASSLSGTGIYEQYF.

Worth noting for this clone: Other nucleotide sequences in the sample specify the same CDR3. J is TRBJ2-7 and V is TRBV7-9; the D gene could be TRBD1 or TRBD2 (6 bases each). This CDR3 is built from 14 residues. Germline CDR1 is SEHNR and CDR2 is FQNEAQ (reference sequence). V gave up 1 base and J gave up 1 base, with 8 bases separating them. CDR3 region: CASSLGGASYEQYF. The CDR3 nucleotides read TGTGCCAGCAGCTTAGGGGGGGCGTCCTACGAGCAGTACTTC.